The 22 T cell receptor beta chains below all came from one sample that was sequenced in a study of T cells in Graves' hyperthyroidism and ophthalmopathy (dated by TCRdb to between 2018 and 2021). The library was produced with multiplex PCR. The sequencing machine was an Illumina HiSeq 2000. The TCR beta CDR3 regions were amplified from RNA transcripts. The TCR CDR3 was subjected to a first round of RT-PCR using the HTBI primer set and the Qiagen OneStep RT-PCR kit. Using fastp at Q25 and MiXCR, TCRdb reprocessed the public reads and kept productive beta chains. CDR3 protein sequences are deduplicated, and each keeps its most common genes and DNA. The sample profile shows 300,000 to 450,000 distinct CDR3 sequences; less than 15% of them were found once. The ten most abundant clones make up over 8.5% of the sample. Specimen: blood. The receptors derive from a woman under 30 with Graves' hyperthyroidism.

This clonotype was counted many times. The CDR3 DNA reads TGTGCCAGCAGTGAGGGGGATTTCTGGGGACCCCAGCATTTT. Residues: CASSEGDFWGPQHF. This chain links TRBV6-1 with TRBJ1-5; tentatively, D is TRBD1 (5 bases). Germline loops: CDR1 MNHNS, CDR2 SASEGT. The germline V and J ends were trimmed by 3 bases and 10 bases, with 16 bases remaining between them. The CDR3 covers 14 residues.

A word on this clonotype: It is likely a read error, because the conserved phenylalanine at the end of the CDR3 is missing. The V and J genes are TRBV20-1 and TRBJ1-5, with 7 nucleotides matching TRBD1. CDR3 length equals 14 residues. V trimming: 5 bases; J trimming: 0 bases; junction bases outside the gene matches: 4. Germline CDR1 reads DFQATT; CDR2 reads SNEGSKA (reference sequence). In DNA, the CDR3 is TGCAGTGCTGGGACAGCATATAGCAATCAGCCCCAGCATTCT. Protein sequence: CSAGTAYSNQPQHS.

This clonotype turned up a few times. This rearrangement joins TRBV19 to TRBJ1-3; tentatively, D is TRBD1 (5 bases). Deletions cut 9 bases from V and 0 bases from J, with 15 bases between. Germline V gene sequence: CDR1 LNHDA, CDR2 SQIVND (reference sequence). This CDR3 comprises 15 residues. The CDR3 protein is CASARGTSSGNTIYF. The CDR3, as DNA: TGTGCCAGCGCCCGGGGGACTAGCTCTGGAAACACCATATATTTT.

This clonotype was counted a few times. A much larger clone lies a single base off, so this may be a read error. The rearrangement uses TRBV28 and TRBJ2-5; 14 bases line up with TRBD2. The CDR3 runs to 15 residues. Germline assignment: CDR1 MDHEN and CDR2 SYDVKM. V lost 6 bases and J lost 9; bases outside the gene matches: 9. Here the CDR3 reads CASRTGTSGSEAQYF. CDR3 coding DNA: TGTGCCAGCAGGACCGGGACTAGCGGGAGCGAGGCCCAGTACTTC.

The chain recombines TRBV12-3 or TRBV12-4 with TRBJ1-1; possible D gene TRBD1, 5 bases. V lost 8 bases and J lost 5, with 15 bases in between. This CDR3 is 13 amino acids long. CDR3 coding DNA: TGTGCCAGCGGTGTTGGGGCTCGGACTGAAGCTTTCTTT. Encoded protein: CASGVGARTEAFF.

This chain links TRBV7-2 with TRBJ1-6; 7 bases agree with TRBD1. This CDR3 has 16 residues. V shed 5 bases, J shed 1 base, and the junction held 5 bases outside the gene matches. Germline values: CDR1 SGHTA, CDR2 FQGNSA. The CDR3 coding sequence is TGTGCCAGCAGCGCACAGGGGATATCCTATAATTCACCCCTCCACTTT. Translation: CASSAQGISYNSPLHF.

With regard to this clonotype: A read error may explain this, as a much larger clone is one base away. This chain joins TRBV9 and TRBJ2-7; unclear D gene. From germline, CDR1 is SGDLS and CDR2 YYNGEE. This CDR3 is 15 amino acids long. V was clipped by 7 bases and J by 0 bases, with 17 bases between them. CDR3 sequence (DNA): TGTGCCAGCGGCGCTGGGCAATTGCCCTCCTACGAGCAGTACTTC. Protein product: CASGAGQLPSYEQYF.

This clonotype came up many times. The chain carries TRBV7-9 and TRBJ2-2; 11 nucleotides align to TRBD2. V lost 5 bases, J lost 2 bases, and 10 bases stayed unmatched. CDR3 length: 18 residues. Looked up from germline, CDR1 is SEHNR and CDR2 is FQNEAQ (reference sequence). This chain's CDR3 is CASSPRLAGRLNTGELFF. In DNA form, the CDR3 reads TGTGCCAGCAGCCCAAGACTAGCGGGGAGACTAAACACCGGGGAGCTGTTTTTT.

The genes are TRBV4-3 and TRBJ2-5, with D perhaps TRBD1 or TRBD2 (6 bases each). This CDR3 contains 17 residues. Trimming left V 0 bases short and J 5 bases short, with 19 bases between. CDR1 and CDR2 from the germline V gene are LGHNA and YSLEER. The chain's CDR3 is CASSQEGGREGGETQYF. CDR3 coding DNA: TGCGCCAGCAGCCAAGAGGGGGGCAGGGAAGGCGGCGAGACCCAGTACTTC.

V is TRBV4-1 and J is TRBJ2-5, with D uncertain. V gave up 8 bases and J gave up 4 bases, with 14 bases separating them. CDR3 length: 13 residues. Germline V lookup: CDR1 MGHRA, CDR2 YSYEKL. The CDR3 coding sequence is TGCGCCAGCGGCCGGACCACGGGAGAGACCCAGTACTTC. Amino acids: CASGRTTGETQYF.

This clonotype was recorded a few times. V gene TRBV10-2 combines with J gene TRBJ2-6; no reliable D call. The length of the CDR3 is 15 residues. The germline V and J ends were trimmed by 8 bases and 4 bases, with 15 bases remaining between them. The germline V gene encodes CDR1 WSHSY and CDR2 SAAADI. The CDR3 DNA reads TGCGCCAGCCACCCCTCTGGAGAAGGGGCCAACGTCCTGACTTTC. Its protein product is CASHPSGEGANVLTF.

The sample holds many counts of this clonotype. The chain has TRBV11-2 and TRBJ2-7; the D gene is possibly TRBD1 (6 bases). The CDR3 consists of 17 residues. The V end lost 3 bases, the J end lost 1 base, and 19 bases lay between the germline ends. Germline CDR1 reads SGHAT; CDR2 reads FQNNGV. This CDR3 is CASSFYDGQRLSYEQYF. CDR3 in DNA: TGTGCCAGCAGCTTCTACGACGGACAGCGACTTTCCTACGAGCAGTACTTC.

This chain joins TRBV7-9 and TRBJ2-5; D uncertain. This CDR3 is 14 amino acids long. CDR1 is SEHNR and CDR2 is FQNEAQ in the germline V gene (reference sequence). The V gene lost 2 bases and the J gene lost 3 bases, with 10 bases spanning the gap. In DNA form, the CDR3 reads TGTGCCAGCAGCTTATTACACTACGAAGAGACCCAGTACTTC. It encodes CASSLLHYEETQYF.

In this sample, this clonotype turned up many times. V gene TRBV18 combines with J gene TRBJ1-1; D gene uncertain. The CDR3 totals 15 residues. CDR1 and CDR2 from the germline V gene are KGHSH and LQKENI. The germline V and J ends were trimmed by 6 bases and 2 bases, with 16 bases remaining between them. The CDR3 DNA reads TGTGCCAGCTCCGACGGCAGAGGAAGTAACACTGAAGCTTTCTTT. Its translation: CASSDGRGSNTEAFF.

There are many counts of this clonotype. The rearrangement uses TRBV24-1 and TRBJ2-2; D gene unclear. Germline lookup yields CDR1 KGHDR and CDR2 SFDVKD. The CDR3 has 14 amino acids. V shed 4 bases and J shed 0 bases, with 5 bases lying between them. The CDR3: CATSDGANTGELFF. In DNA form, the CDR3 reads TGTGCCACCAGTGACGGAGCGAACACCGGGGAGCTGTTTTTT.

CDR3 sequence: CASRHSGGDRSYNEQFF. CDR3 coding DNA: TGTGCCAGCAGACACAGCGGGGGAGACCGCTCCTACAATGAGCAGTTCTTC. V is TRBV11-3 and J is TRBJ2-1; 8 bases map to TRBD2. The J segment lost 0 bases and the V segment lost 6 bases, leaving 10 bases of the junction unmatched. Germline assignment: CDR1 SGHNT and CDR2 YENEEA. The CDR3 is made up of 17 amino acids.

In its sample, this clonotype was seen many times. V usage is TRBV20-1 and J usage is TRBJ2-3, with a tentative D call TRBD1 (6 bases). V was trimmed by 0 bases and J by 6 bases, leaving 16 bases between them. This CDR3 spans 15 amino acids. Per germline, CDR1 DFQATT and CDR2 SNEGSKA (reference sequence). CDR3 in DNA: TGCAGTGCTAGAGATGAGATAAGGGGGAGTGATACGCAGTATTTT. It yields the protein CSARDEIRGSDTQYF.

This clonotype came up many times. This chain joins TRBV27 and TRBJ2-6; TRBD1 matches 11 bases. This CDR3 region has 18 residues. V was pared by 9 bases and J by 0 bases, with 10 bases of the junction left unmatched. CDR1 MNHEY and CDR2 SMNVEV come from the germline V gene (reference sequence). Here the CDR3 reads CARTLPGQGVSGANVLTF. Written as DNA, the CDR3 is TGTGCCAGAACTCTCCCGGGACAGGGGGTCTCTGGGGCCAACGTCCTGACTTTC.

This clonotype was counted at least ten times. The chain uses TRBV5-1 and TRBJ2-1; 7 positions agree with TRBD2. This CDR3 is built from 15 residues. The trim removed 4 bases at V and 4 bases at J, leaving 8 bases unmatched. Germline V gene data show CDR1 as SGHRS and CDR2 as YFSETQ. CDR3 nucleotide sequence: TGCGCCAGCAGCACGGGGCTAGCGGCATACAATGAGCAGTTCTTC. Protein: CASSTGLAAYNEQFF.

This clonotype was recorded many times. V gene TRBV3-1 combines with J gene TRBJ2-7; D is ambiguous. Germline V gene data show CDR1 as LGHDT and CDR2 as YNNKEL (reference sequence). The CDR3 runs to 12 residues. V lost 1 base and J lost 3, with 4 bases in between. The CDR3 sequence is CASSQGSYEQYF. CDR3 nucleotide sequence: TGTGCCAGCAGCCAAGGTAGCTACGAGCAGTACTTC.

This clonotype showed up many times. The V call is TRBV6-1, the J call TRBJ2-1, with 8 positions matching TRBD1. Germline trimming cut 5 bases from V and 5 bases from J; bases unmatched to any gene: 11. CDR3 length equals 16 residues. From germline, CDR1 is MNHNS and CDR2 SASEGT. For the CDR3, the DNA is TGTGCCAGCAGTACTTTGACGGGACAGGCCAACAATGAGCAGTTCTTC. It codes for CASSTLTGQANNEQFF.

This clonotype was counted ten times or more. The conserved phenylalanine or tryptophan normally closing the CDR3 is absent here, so this likely arose from a read error. The DNA is omitted, as the CDR3 cannot be located on it reliably, and the CDR3 follows TCRdb's listing. The V and J genes are TRBV4-1 and TRBJ1-2; TRBD1 was called by the table and not checked on the DNA. Including both end residues, the CDR3 is 12 amino acids long. Germline CDR1 and CDR2: MGHRA and YSYEKL. This chain's CDR3 is CASSRPGGMLHL.